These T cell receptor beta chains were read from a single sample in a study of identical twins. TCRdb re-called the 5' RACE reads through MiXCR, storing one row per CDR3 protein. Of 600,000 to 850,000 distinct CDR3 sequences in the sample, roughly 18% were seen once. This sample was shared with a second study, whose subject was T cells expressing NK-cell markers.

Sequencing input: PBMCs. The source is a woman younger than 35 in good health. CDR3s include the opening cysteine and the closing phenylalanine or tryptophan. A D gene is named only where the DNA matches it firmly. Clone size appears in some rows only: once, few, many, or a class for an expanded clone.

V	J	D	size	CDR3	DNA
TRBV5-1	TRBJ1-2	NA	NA	CASSPQISGDGYTF	TGCGCCAGCAGCCCACAGATATCCGGGGATGGCTACACCTTC
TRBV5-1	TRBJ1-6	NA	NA	CASSPATDSPLHF	TGCGCCAGCAGCCCTGCGACAGATTCACCCCTCCACTTT
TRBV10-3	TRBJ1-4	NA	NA	CAISDPGRANEKLFF	TGTGCCATCAGTGACCCAGGGCGAGCTAATGAAAAACTGTTTTTT
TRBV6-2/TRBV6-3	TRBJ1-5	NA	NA	CASSSATVSNQPQHF	TGTGCCAGCAGTTCCGCTACAGTGTCCAATCAGCCCCAGCATTTT
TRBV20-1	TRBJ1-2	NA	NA	CSARDKNRDYGYTF	TGCAGTGCTAGAGATAAAAACCGGGACTATGGCTACACCTTC
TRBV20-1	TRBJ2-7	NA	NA	CSADSGHFEQYF	TGCAGTGCTGACTCGGGACACTTCGAGCAGTACTTC
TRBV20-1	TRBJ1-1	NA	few	CTCQPNTEAFF	TGCACCTGCCAACCGAACACTGAAGCTTTCTTT
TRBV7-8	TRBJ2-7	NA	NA	CASSLEVSHSYEQYF	TGTGCCAGCAGCTTAGAGGTATCCCACTCCTACGAGCAGTACTTC
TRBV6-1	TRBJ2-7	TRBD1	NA	CASIGQAYEQYF	TGTGCCAGCATCGGACAGGCCTACGAGCAGTACTTC
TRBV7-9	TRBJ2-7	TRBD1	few	CASSLRSGQYSYEQYF	TGTGCCAGCAGCTTAAGGTCGGGACAGTACTCCTACGAGCAGTACTTC
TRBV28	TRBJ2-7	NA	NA	CASSRPGTFSYEQYF	TGTGCCAGCAGTCGCCCCGGGACCTTCTCCTACGAGCAGTACTTC
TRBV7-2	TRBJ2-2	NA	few	CASSPNDNTGELFF	TGTGCCAGCAGCCCAAACGATAACACCGGGGAGCTGTTTTTT
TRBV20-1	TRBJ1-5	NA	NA	CSAKSYDSNQPQHF	TGCAGTGCTAAGTCCTACGATAGCAATCAGCCCCAGCATTTT
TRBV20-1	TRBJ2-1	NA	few	CSDRGYCSYNEQFF	TGCAGTGATAGAGGTTATTGCTCCTACAATGAGCAGTTCTTC
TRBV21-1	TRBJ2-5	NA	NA	CASSKMETLDRRGAQYF	TGTGCCAGCAGCAAAATGGAAACCCTGGACAGACGGGGGGCCCAGTACTTC
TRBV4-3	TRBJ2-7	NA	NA	CASSQEACEQYF	TGCGCCAGCAGCCAAGAAGCGTGCGAGCAGTACTTC
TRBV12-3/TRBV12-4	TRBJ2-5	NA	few	CASSFWDLGRYF	TGTGCCAGCAGTTTCTGGGACTTGGGGCGTTACTTC
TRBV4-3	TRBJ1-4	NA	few	CASSQEGKAWEKLFF	TGCGCCAGCAGCCAAGAGGGGAAGGCTTGGGAAAAACTGTTTTTT
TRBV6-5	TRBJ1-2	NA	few	CASWGARGYTF	TGTGCCAGCTGGGGGGCTCGTGGCTACACCTTC
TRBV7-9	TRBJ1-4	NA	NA	CASSLAGDGYEKLFF	TGTGCCAGCAGCTTAGCGGGAGACGGTTATGAAAAACTGTTTTTT
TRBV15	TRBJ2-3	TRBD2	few	CATAGTSRQYF	TGTGCCACCGCGGGGACTAGCAGGCAGTATTTT
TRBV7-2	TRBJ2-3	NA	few	CANAGFTTDTQYF	TGTGCCAACGCGGGGTTTACCACAGATACGCAGTATTTT
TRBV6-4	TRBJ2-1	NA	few	CASSDSWGRAEQFF	TGTGCCAGCAGTGACTCATGGGGAAGGGCTGAGCAGTTCTTC
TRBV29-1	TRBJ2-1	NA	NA	CSVGSEQFF	TGCAGCGTTGGGAGTGAGCAGTTCTTC
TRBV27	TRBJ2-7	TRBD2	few	CASRGLAGGLEQYF	TGTGCCAGCAGGGGACTAGCGGGAGGCCTCGAGCAGTACTTC
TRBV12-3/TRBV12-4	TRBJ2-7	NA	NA	CASSLGSKSSYEQYF	TGTGCCAGCAGTTTAGGTTCCAAGAGCTCCTACGAGCAGTACTTC
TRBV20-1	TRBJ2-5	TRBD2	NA	CSARATSGTSGRETQYF	TGCAGTGCTAGAGCCACCTCCGGGACTAGCGGAAGAGAGACCCAGTACTTC
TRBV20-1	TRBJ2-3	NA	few	CSASSRGDPTDTQYF	TGCAGTGCTAGTAGCCGGGGTGATCCCACCGATACGCAGTATTTT
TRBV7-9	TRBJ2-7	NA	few	CASSLADRGAGEQYF	TGTGCCAGCAGCTTAGCGGATCGGGGCGCAGGCGAGCAGTACTTC
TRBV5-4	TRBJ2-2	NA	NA	CSSSWMTPFGPNTGELFF	TGTTCCAGCAGTTGGATGACCCCATTTGGCCCGAACACCGGGGAGCTGTTTTTT
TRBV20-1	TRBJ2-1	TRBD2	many	CSARAGTRVEQFF	TGCAGTGCTAGGGCCGGGACTAGGGTTGAGCAGTTCTTC
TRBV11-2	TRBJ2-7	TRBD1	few	CASSTRTGTRNEQYF	TGTGCCAGCAGCACCCGGACAGGGACCAGAAACGAGCAGTACTTC
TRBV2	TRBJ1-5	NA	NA	CASMSSGQPQHF	TGTGCCAGCATGTCCTCCGGGCAGCCCCAGCATTTT
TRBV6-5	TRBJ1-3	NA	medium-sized	CASSSDVGNTIYF	TGTGCCAGCAGTTCGGACGTCGGAAACACCATATATTTT
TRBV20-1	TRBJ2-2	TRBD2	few	CSAPGTSHGELFF	TGCAGTGCTCCCGGGACTAGCCACGGGGAGCTGTTTTTT
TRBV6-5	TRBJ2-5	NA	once	CASSYSTRAQETQYF	TGTGCCAGCAGTTACTCGACCAGGGCCCAAGAGACCCAGTACTTC
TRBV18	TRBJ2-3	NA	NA	CASSPPYRRTDTQYF	TGTGCCAGCTCACCACCTTACCGGCGCACAGATACGCAGTATTTT
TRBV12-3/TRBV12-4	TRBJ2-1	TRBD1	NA	CASTGTGSGNEQFF	TGTGCCAGCACCGGGACAGGGTCAGGGAATGAGCAGTTCTTC
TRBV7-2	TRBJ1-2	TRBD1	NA	CASTPHRGNGYTF	TGTGCCAGCACCCCGCACAGGGGAAATGGCTACACCTTC